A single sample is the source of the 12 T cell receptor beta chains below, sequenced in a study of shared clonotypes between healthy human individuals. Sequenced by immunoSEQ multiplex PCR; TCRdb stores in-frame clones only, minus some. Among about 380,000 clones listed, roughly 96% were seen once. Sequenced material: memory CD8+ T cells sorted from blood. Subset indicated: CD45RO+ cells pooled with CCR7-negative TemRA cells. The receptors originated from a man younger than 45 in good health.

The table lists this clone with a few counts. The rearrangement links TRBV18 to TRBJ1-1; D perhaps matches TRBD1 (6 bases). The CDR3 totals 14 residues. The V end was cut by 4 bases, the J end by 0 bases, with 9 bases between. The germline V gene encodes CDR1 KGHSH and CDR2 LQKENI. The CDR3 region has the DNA TGTGCCAGCTCACGCCGGGACATGAACACTGAAGCTTTCTTT. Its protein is CASSRRDMNTEAFF.

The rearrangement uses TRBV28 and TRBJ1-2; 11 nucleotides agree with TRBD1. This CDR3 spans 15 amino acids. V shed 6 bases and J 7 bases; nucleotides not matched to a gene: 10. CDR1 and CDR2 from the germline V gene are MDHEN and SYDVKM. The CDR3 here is CASRRGTGGFGGYTF. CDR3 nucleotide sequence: TGTGCCAGCAGACGGGGGACAGGGGGGTTCGGTGGCTACACCTTC.

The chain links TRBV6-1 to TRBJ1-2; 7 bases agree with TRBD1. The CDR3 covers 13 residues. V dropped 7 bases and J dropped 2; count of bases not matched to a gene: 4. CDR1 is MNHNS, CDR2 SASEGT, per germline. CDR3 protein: CASTTGQNYGYTF. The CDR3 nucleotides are TGTGCCAGCACCACGGGACAGAACTATGGCTACACCTTC.

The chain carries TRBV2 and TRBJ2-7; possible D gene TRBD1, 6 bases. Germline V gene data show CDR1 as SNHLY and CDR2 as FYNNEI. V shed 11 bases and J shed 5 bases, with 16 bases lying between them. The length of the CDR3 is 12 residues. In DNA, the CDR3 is TGTGCCTCCGAGACAGGCTTCCACGAGCAGTACTTC. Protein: CASETGFHEQYF.

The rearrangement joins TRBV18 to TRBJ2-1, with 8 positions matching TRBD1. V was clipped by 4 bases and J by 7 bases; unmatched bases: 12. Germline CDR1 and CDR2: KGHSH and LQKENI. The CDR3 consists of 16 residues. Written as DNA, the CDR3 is TGTGCCAGCTCACTCAACGAGGGCAGGGGGCGAAATGAGCAGTTCTTC. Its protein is CASSLNEGRGRNEQFF. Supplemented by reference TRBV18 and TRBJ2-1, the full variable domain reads NAGVMQNPRHLVRRRGQEARLRCSPMKGHSHVYWYRQLPEEGLKFMVYLQKENIIDESGMPKERFSAEFPKEGPSILRIQQVVRGDSAAYFCASSLNEGRGRNEQFFGPGTRLTVL.

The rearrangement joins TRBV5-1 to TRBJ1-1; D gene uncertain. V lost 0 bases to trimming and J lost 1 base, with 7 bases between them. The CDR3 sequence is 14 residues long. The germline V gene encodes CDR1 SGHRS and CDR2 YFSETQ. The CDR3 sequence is CASSLAQRNTEAFF. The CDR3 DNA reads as TGCGCCAGCAGCTTGGCCCAGAGGAACACTGAAGCTTTCTTT.

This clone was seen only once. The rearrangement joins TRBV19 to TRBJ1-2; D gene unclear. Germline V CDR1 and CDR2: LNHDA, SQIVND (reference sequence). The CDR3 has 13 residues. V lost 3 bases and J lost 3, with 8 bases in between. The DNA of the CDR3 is TGTGCCAGTAGTATTACCGGGGACTATGGCTACACCTTC. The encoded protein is CASSITGDYGYTF.

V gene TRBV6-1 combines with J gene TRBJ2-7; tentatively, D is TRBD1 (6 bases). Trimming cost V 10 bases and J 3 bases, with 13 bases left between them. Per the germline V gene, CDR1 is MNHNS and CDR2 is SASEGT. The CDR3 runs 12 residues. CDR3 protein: CATRDILYEQYF. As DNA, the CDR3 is TGTGCCACCCGGGACATTCTCTACGAGCAGTACTTC.

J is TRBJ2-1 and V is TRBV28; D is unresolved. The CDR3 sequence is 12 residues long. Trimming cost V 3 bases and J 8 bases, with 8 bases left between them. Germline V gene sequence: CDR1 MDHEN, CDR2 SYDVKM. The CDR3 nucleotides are TGTGCCAGCAGTTTCGGTAGGGATGAGCAGTTCTTC. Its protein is CASSFGRDEQFF.

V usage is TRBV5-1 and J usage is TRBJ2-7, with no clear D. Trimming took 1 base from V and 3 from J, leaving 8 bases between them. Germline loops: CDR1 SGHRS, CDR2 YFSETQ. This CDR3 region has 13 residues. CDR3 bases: TGCGCCAGCAGCTTGAGGGTCGACTACGAGCAGTACTTC. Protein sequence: CASSLRVDYEQYF.

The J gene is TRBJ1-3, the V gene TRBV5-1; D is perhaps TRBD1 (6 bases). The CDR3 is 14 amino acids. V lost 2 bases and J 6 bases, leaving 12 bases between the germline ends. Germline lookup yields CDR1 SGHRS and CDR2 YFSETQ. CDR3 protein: CASSFRGGENTIYF. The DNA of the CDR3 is TGCGCCAGCAGCTTTAGAGGGGGTGAAAACACCATATATTTT.

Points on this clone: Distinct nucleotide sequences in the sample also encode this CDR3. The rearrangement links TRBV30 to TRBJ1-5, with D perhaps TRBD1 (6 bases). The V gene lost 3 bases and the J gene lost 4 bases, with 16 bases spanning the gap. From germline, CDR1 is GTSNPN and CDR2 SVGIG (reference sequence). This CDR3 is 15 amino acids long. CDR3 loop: CAWSLGQGRNQPQHF. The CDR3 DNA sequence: TGTGCCTGGAGCCTTGGGCAGGGGAGGAATCAGCCCCAGCATTTT.